The source of this T cell receptor (beta chain) is a study of Graves' ophthalmopathy and Graves' hyperthyroidism. Study-level results: As the model predicted ophthalmopathy progression, it achieved a sensitivity of 70.59% and a specificity of 72.22%.

This clonotype was observed at least ten times. Its antigen is not identified. V was cut by 9 bases and J by 4 bases, with 15 bases left in between. The germline gives CDR1 SNHLY, CDR2 FYNNEI. The CDR3 totals 13 residues. Amplifying from RNA transcripts, the study obtained TCR beta CDR3 regions. RT-PCR in the first round used HTBI primers; a second-round multiplex PCR followed. TCRdb re-derived calls from the multiplex PCR reads in MiXCR, one entry per CDR3 protein. The sample holds around 1,200,000 distinct CDR3 sequences, less than 45% seen once. This receptor was taken from an adult man with Graves' hyperthyroidism. Source material: peripheral blood or thyroid tissue (not recorded which). The rearrangement joins TRBV2 to TRBJ1-1, with D tentatively TRBD1 (5 bases). For the CDR3, the DNA is TGTGCCAGTCAACGGGGTGGGGGCACTGAAGCTTTCTTT. Its translation: CASQRGGGTEAFF.